The 28 T cell receptor beta chains listed next were all sequenced from one sample in a study of shared clonotypes between healthy human individuals. TCRdb keeps only in-frame clones here, not all; method: immunoSEQ multiplex PCR. The table lists hundreds of thousands of clones, roughly 70% of them singletons. Sequencing input: memory CD4+ T cells sorted from blood. The subset here: CD45RA-negative fraction. The receptors here all came from a woman aged 25 to 45 in good health.

The chain joins TRBV7-2 to TRBJ2-7; 9 bases line up with TRBD2. Trimming at V came to 5 bases and at J to 2 bases, leaving 7 bases not matched to a gene. This CDR3 spans 15 amino acids. Germline V CDR1 and CDR2: SGHTA, FQGNSA. The CDR3 DNA reads as TGTGCCAGCAGCCTTTACCGGACTAGCGCCTACGAGCAGTACTTC. Protein sequence: CASSLYRTSAYEQYF.

The chain links TRBV19 to TRBJ1-5, with no clear D. Looked up from germline, CDR1 is LNHDA and CDR2 is SQIVND (reference sequence). The CDR3 sequence is 17 residues long. Trimming took 6 bases from V and 1 from J, leaving 19 bases between them. The CDR3 protein is CASSLKPTGFSNQPQHF. CDR3 bases: TGTGCCAGTAGCCTAAAACCCACGGGATTCAGCAATCAGCCCCAGCATTTT. The whole variable domain, remainder taken from reference TRBV19 and TRBJ1-5, is DGGITQSPKYLFRKEGQNVTLSCEQNLNHDAMYWYRQDPGQGLRLIYYSQIVNDFQKGDIAEGYSVSREKKESFPLTVTSAQKNPTAFYLCASSLKPTGFSNQPQHFGDGTRLSIL.

Notes on this clone: In the same sample, other DNA sequences code for this CDR3. CDR3 protein: CASSLLDTDTQYF. Written as DNA, the CDR3 is TGTGCCAGCAGCCTGCTGGACACAGATACGCAGTATTTT. The V gene is TRBV5-6, the J gene TRBJ2-3; D is unclear. The germline V gene has CDR1 SGHDT and CDR2 YYEEEE. This CDR3 has 13 residues. V was shortened by 4 bases and J by 2 bases, with 8 bases between the two germline ends.

This clone has a single count. The J gene is TRBJ2-7, the V gene TRBV5-1, with 7 bases that match TRBD2. The CDR3 has 15 amino acids. From germline, CDR1 is SGHRS and CDR2 YFSETQ. V lost 0 bases, J lost 2 bases, and 5 bases stayed unmatched. This chain's CDR3 is CASSLAPAGTYEQYF. As DNA, the CDR3 is TGCGCCAGCAGCTTGGCCCCAGCGGGAACCTACGAGCAGTACTTC.

This clone was counted between two and nine times. This chain uses TRBV19 with TRBJ1-5; D is perhaps TRBD1 (6 bases). There are 16 residues in the CDR3. The germline V and J ends were trimmed by 3 bases and 4 bases, with 16 bases remaining between them. In germline, CDR1 is LNHDA, CDR2 SQIVND (reference sequence). The CDR3 sequence is CASSIRTAGRNQPQHF. CDR3 in DNA: TGTGCCAGTAGTATCCGGACAGCCGGTCGAAATCAGCCCCAGCATTTT.

In DNA form, the CDR3 reads TGTGCCAGTAGTATAACCGCCGGGACACCTGATCAGCCCCAGCATTTT. Translation gives CASSITAGTPDQPQHF. The V and J genes are TRBV19 and TRBJ1-5; perhaps TRBD1 as D (6 bases). This CDR3 region has 16 residues. The germline V and J ends were trimmed by 2 bases and 5 bases, with 16 bases remaining between them. CDR1 is LNHDA, CDR2 SQIVND, per germline (reference sequence). The full variable domain, rest sourced from reference TRBV19 and TRBJ1-5, is DGGITQSPKYLFRKEGQNVTLSCEQNLNHDAMYWYRQDPGQGLRLIYYSQIVNDFQKGDIAEGYSVSREKKESFPLTVTSAQKNPTAFYLCASSITAGTPDQPQHFGDGTRLSIL.

This chain joins TRBV5-1 and TRBJ2-2, with no clear D. The CDR3 sequence is 13 residues long. Trimming cost V 4 bases and J 6 bases, with 10 bases left between them. Germline CDR1 and CDR2: SGHRS and YFSETQ. The CDR3 nucleotides read TGCGCCAGCAGCCCCTTGCGGTCCGGGGAGCTGTTTTTT. This translates into CASSPLRSGELFF. The whole variable domain, remainder taken from reference TRBV5-1 and TRBJ2-2, is KAGVTQTPRYLIKTRGQQVTLSCSPISGHRSVSWYQQTPGQGLQFLFEYFSETQRNKGNFPGRFSGRQFSNSRSEMNVSTLELGDSALYLCASSPLRSGELFFGEGSRLTVL.

V is TRBV14 and J is TRBJ2-1; D possibly corresponds to TRBD1 (6 bases). Germline CDR1 is SGHDN and CDR2 is FVKESK. V was pared by 2 bases and J by 0 bases, with 29 bases between. The CDR3 runs to 22 residues. The CDR3 DNA reads as TGTGCCAGCAGCCAAACGTCCTGGGGGCCCGTTGCCTTCCCGAGCTCCTACAATGAGCAGTTCTTC. Translated, it gives CASSQTSWGPVAFPSSYNEQFF.

The sample holds many counts of this clone. The J gene is TRBJ1-1, the V gene TRBV19; D may be TRBD1 (5 bases). Looked up from germline, CDR1 is LNHDA and CDR2 is SQIVND (reference sequence). The CDR3 has 16 residues. V lost 7 bases and J lost 1, with 19 bases in between. The CDR3 nucleotides are TGTGCCAGTAAGAGTAGCCCGGGGGGAGGGAACACTGAAGCTTTCTTT. Translated, it gives CASKSSPGGGNTEAFF.

The rearrangement links TRBV6-1 to TRBJ2-1, with a tentative D call TRBD2 (5 bases). Germline values: CDR1 MNHNS, CDR2 SASEGT. There are 12 residues in the CDR3. With 10 bases removed from V and 6 bases from J, the gap between germline ends came to 13 bases. The CDR3 region has the DNA TGTGCCACCGCCCGGACTCGCAATGAGCAGTTCTTC. It translates to CATARTRNEQFF.

The CDR3 loop reads CASSASTGGSGNTIYF. The CDR3 coding sequence is TGTGCCAGCAGTGCCTCCACCGGGGGCTCTGGAAACACCATATATTTT. This chain uses TRBV6-1 with TRBJ1-3, with D perhaps matching TRBD1 (5 bases). Trimming cost V 4 bases and J 0 bases, with 13 bases left between them. Per germline, CDR1 MNHNS and CDR2 SASEGT. The CDR3 loop spans 16 amino acids.

This clone was seen only a few times. The chain combines TRBV19 with TRBJ1-2, with D tentatively TRBD1 (6 bases). With 5 bases removed from V and 4 bases from J, the gap between germline ends came to 8 bases. Germline V CDR1 and CDR2: LNHDA, SQIVND (reference sequence). The CDR3 runs to 12 residues. The CDR3 DNA reads as TGTGCCAGTAGTCAGGGGTTCTATGGCTACACCTTC. Translated: CASSQGFYGYTF. The variable domain in full, completed from reference TRBV19 and TRBJ1-2, reads DGGITQSPKYLFRKEGQNVTLSCEQNLNHDAMYWYRQDPGQGLRLIYYSQIVNDFQKGDIAEGYSVSREKKESFPLTVTSAQKNPTAFYLCASSQGFYGYTFGSGTRLTVV.

The rearrangement joins TRBV7-9 to TRBJ2-3, with 14 bases that match TRBD2. The trim removed 1 base at V and 3 bases at J, leaving 0 bases unmatched. The CDR3 consists of 16 residues. Germline CDR1 and CDR2: SEHNR and FQNEAQ (reference sequence). CDR3 region: CASSLGTSGRTDTQYF. Written as DNA, the CDR3 is TGTGCCAGCAGCTTAGGGACTAGCGGGAGGACAGATACGCAGTATTTT.

The rearrangement joins TRBV5-4 to TRBJ2-6, with 12 positions matching TRBD2. Germline CDR1 and CDR2: SGHNT and YYREEE (reference sequence). With V trimmed by 4 bases and J by 0 bases, 5 bases remained unmatched. This CDR3 has 18 residues. DNA of the CDR3: TGTGCCAGCAGCCCCGGGACTAGCGGGTCCTCTGGGGCCAACGTCCTGACTTTC. Residues: CASSPGTSGSSGANVLTF.

V is TRBV28 and J is TRBJ1-3; D is undetermined. Germline V gives CDR1 MDHEN, CDR2 SYDVKM. This CDR3 has 16 amino acids. Trimming took off 3 bases at V and 4 bases at J, with 16 bases between the two ends. This chain's CDR3 is CASSFQEIIGGNTIYF. CDR3 bases: TGTGCCAGCAGTTTTCAAGAAATAATTGGAGGAAACACCATATATTTT.

The rearrangement uses TRBV30 and TRBJ2-1, with D tentatively TRBD2 (6 bases). V shed 4 bases and J shed 0 bases, with 10 bases lying between them. This CDR3 contains 14 residues. Germline V gene data show CDR1 as GTSNPN and CDR2 as SVGIG (reference sequence). The CDR3 spells CAWNPGLSYNEQFF. In nucleotides, the CDR3 is TGTGCCTGGAACCCGGGACTCTCCTACAATGAGCAGTTCTTC.

On this clone: Other DNA sequences in this specimen translate into the identical CDR3. The chain links TRBV18 to TRBJ1-1; D not resolved. The CDR3 covers 13 residues. Germline CDR1 and CDR2: KGHSH and LQKENI. The ends were cut back, 3 bases at V and 1 base at J, with 6 bases in the middle. The CDR3 DNA reads as TGTGCCAGCTCACCGCTAGAGAACACTGAAGCTTTCTTT. Translated: CASSPLENTEAFF.

The chain is built from TRBV10-3 and TRBJ2-3; possibly TRBD2 for D (6 bases). Germline CDR1 ENHRY, CDR2 SYGVKD. V dropped 10 bases and J dropped 2 bases, with 19 bases sitting between them. This CDR3 is 15 amino acids long. Written as DNA, the CDR3 is TGTGCCAGTGGGGAGGAGTACCCGAACACAGATACGCAGTATTTT. Its translation: CASGEEYPNTDTQYF.

V and J are TRBV29-1 and TRBJ2-7, with D possibly TRBD1 on 7 matching bases. The length of the CDR3 is 13 residues. The V gene's germline CDR1 is SQVTM and CDR2 ANQGSEA. V lost 6 bases, J lost 2 bases, and 14 bases lay in between. The CDR3: CSVEGQRPYEQYF. The CDR3 DNA is TGCAGCGTGGAGGGACAGCGCCCCTACGAGCAGTACTTC.

The chain has TRBV10-2 and TRBJ2-2; D not certain. CDR1 and CDR2 from the germline V gene are WSHSY and SAAADI. With 4 bases removed from V and 3 bases from J, the gap between germline ends came to 6 bases. The CDR3 extends over 13 amino acids. The CDR3 DNA reads TGCGCCAGCAGTGGCACCCACACCGGGGAGCTGTTTTTT. This translates into CASSGTHTGELFF.

V usage is TRBV30 and J usage is TRBJ2-7; TRBD2 matches at 10 bases. Germline V gene sequence: CDR1 GTSNPN, CDR2 SVGIG (reference sequence). CDR3 size: 15 residues. V lost 2 bases and J lost 6; bases outside the gene matches: 10. Here the CDR3 DNA reads TGTGCCTGGAGTCACGGCCTAGCGGGAGTATCCGAGCAGTACTTC. Its protein is CAWSHGLAGVSEQYF.

The chain uses TRBV27 and TRBJ2-1, with 13 bases aligning to TRBD2. Unmatched junction bases numbered 16, after V lost 10 bases and J lost 4 bases. Germline CDR1 is MNHEY and CDR2 is SMNVEV (reference sequence). The CDR3 extends over 18 amino acids. CDR3 amino acids: CATKFGLAGVAGYNEQFF. The DNA for the CDR3 is TGTGCCACCAAATTCGGACTAGCGGGAGTGGCAGGGTACAATGAGCAGTTCTTC.

This chain joins TRBV5-8 and TRBJ2-1; 7 bases fit TRBD2. With 3 bases clipped from V and 9 bases from J, the junction kept 6 bases outside the gene matches. CDR1 and CDR2 from the germline V gene are SGHTS and YDEGEE. CDR3 length: 13 residues. This CDR3 reads CASSSTSLTEQFF. CDR3 bases: TGTGCCAGCAGCTCGACTAGCCTCACTGAGCAGTTCTTC. The whole variable domain, filled in from reference TRBV5-8 and TRBJ2-1, reads EAGVTQSPTHLIKTRGQQATLRCSPISGHTSVYWYQQALGLGLQFLLWYDEGEERNRGNFPPRFSGRQFPNYSSELNVNALELEDSALYLCASSSTSLTEQFFGPGTRLTVL.

The chain uses TRBV28 and TRBJ2-1; 13 bases are shared with TRBD2. This CDR3 has 16 amino acids. Germline V gene data show CDR1 as MDHEN and CDR2 as SYDVKM. Germline trimming cut 6 bases from V and 3 bases from J; bases unmatched to any gene: 5. The CDR3 loop reads CASSPGTSGIYNEQFF. The CDR3 DNA follows: TGTGCCAGCAGCCCTGGGACTAGCGGGATCTACAATGAGCAGTTCTTC.

The chain couples TRBV28 to TRBJ1-1; the D is unclear. This CDR3 spans 11 amino acids. Per germline, CDR1 MDHEN and CDR2 SYDVKM. Trimming took off 3 bases at V and 7 bases at J, with 6 bases between the two ends. The chain's CDR3 is CASSFKDEAFF. In DNA, the CDR3 is TGTGCCAGCAGTTTTAAGGATGAAGCTTTCTTT.

In nucleotides, the CDR3 is TGCGCCAGCAGCTTGTATATGGATCTTTCGGAGACCCAGTACTTC. It is translated as CASSLYMDLSETQYF. The J gene is TRBJ2-5, the V gene TRBV5-1, with D unresolved. Trimming took off 1 base at V and 5 bases at J, with 15 bases between the two ends. The CDR3 is 15 amino acids. Per germline, CDR1 SGHRS and CDR2 YFSETQ.

The V gene is TRBV10-3, the J gene TRBJ1-1, with D possibly TRBD1 on 6 matching bases. Germline V gene data show CDR1 as ENHRY and CDR2 as SYGVKD. Trimming shortened V by 7 bases and J by 2 bases, and 14 bases separated the two germline ends. The CDR3 spans 14 residues. The CDR3 nucleotides are TGTGCCATCACCCGCTCAGGGGTTAACACTGAAGCTTTCTTT. Protein product: CAITRSGVNTEAFF.

The chain joins TRBV28 to TRBJ1-5; TRBD1 matches at 9 bases. Germline assignment: CDR1 MDHEN and CDR2 SYDVKM. Trimming cost V 4 bases and J 5 bases; bases outside gene matches: 6. The CDR3 consists of 15 residues. DNA of the CDR3: TGTGCCAGCAGTTCACCGGGACAGGGCTATCAGCCCCAGCATTTT. Amino acid sequence: CASSSPGQGYQPQHF.